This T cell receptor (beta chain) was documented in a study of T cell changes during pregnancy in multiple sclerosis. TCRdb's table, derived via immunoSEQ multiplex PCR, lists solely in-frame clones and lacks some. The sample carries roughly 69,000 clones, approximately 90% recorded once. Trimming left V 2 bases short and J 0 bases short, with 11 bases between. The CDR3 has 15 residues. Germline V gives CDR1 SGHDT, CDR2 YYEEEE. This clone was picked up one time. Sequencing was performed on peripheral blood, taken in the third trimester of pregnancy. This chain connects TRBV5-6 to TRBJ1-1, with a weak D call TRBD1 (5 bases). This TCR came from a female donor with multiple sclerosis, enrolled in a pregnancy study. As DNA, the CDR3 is TGTGCCAGCAGCTTCCTGACAGCCCTGAACACTGAAGCTTTCTTT. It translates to CASSFLTALNTEAFF. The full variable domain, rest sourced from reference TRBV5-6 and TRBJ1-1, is DAGVTQSPTHLIKTRGQQVTLRCSPKSGHDTVSWYQQALGQGPQFIFQYYEEEERQRGNFPDRFSGHQFPNYSSELNVNALLLGDSALYLCASSFLTALNTEAFFGQGTRLTVV.